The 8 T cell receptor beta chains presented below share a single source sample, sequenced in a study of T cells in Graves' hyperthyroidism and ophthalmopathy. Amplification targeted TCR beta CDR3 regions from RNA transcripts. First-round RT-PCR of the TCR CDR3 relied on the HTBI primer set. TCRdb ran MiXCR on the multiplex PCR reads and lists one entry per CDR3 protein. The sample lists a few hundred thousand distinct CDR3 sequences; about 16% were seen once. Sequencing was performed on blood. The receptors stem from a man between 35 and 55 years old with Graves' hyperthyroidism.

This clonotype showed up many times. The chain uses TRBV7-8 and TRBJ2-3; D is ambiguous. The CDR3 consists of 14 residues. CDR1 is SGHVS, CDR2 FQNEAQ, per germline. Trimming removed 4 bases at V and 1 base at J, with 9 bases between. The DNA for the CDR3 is TGTGCCAGCAGCTCCAATCCGGGCACAGATACGCAGTATTTT. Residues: CASSSNPGTDTQYF.

The CDR3: CASSPISLLGQGHTEAFF. The CDR3 DNA is TGTGCCAGCTCACCGATAAGTTTATTGGGACAGGGGCACACTGAAGCTTTCTTT. This chain connects TRBV18 to TRBJ1-1; 10 positions match TRBD1. Germline values: CDR1 KGHSH, CDR2 LQKENI. The V segment lost 3 bases and the J segment 3 bases; nucleotides outside the gene matches: 13. The CDR3 has 18 amino acids.

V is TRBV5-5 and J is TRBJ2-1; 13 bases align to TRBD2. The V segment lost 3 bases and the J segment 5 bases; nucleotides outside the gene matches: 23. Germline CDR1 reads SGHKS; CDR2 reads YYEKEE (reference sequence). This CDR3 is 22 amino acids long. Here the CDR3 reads CASSSILTSGRALGIAHNEQFF. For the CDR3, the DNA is TGTGCCAGCAGCTCGATCCTAACTAGCGGGAGGGCCTTAGGAATCGCCCACAATGAGCAGTTCTTC.

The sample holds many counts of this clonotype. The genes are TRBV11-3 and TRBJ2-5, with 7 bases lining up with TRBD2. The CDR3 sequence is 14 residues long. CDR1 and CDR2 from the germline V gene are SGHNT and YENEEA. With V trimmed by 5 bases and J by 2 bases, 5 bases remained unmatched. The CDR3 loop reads CASSPGGTQETQYF. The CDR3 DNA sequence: TGTGCCAGCAGCCCGGGGGGAACTCAAGAGACCCAGTACTTC.

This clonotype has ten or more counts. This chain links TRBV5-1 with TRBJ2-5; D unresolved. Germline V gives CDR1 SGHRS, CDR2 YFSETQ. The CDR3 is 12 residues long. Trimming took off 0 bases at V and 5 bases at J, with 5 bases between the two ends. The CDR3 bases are TGCGCCAGCAGCTTGGATTGGGAGACCCAGTACTTC. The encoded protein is CASSLDWETQYF.

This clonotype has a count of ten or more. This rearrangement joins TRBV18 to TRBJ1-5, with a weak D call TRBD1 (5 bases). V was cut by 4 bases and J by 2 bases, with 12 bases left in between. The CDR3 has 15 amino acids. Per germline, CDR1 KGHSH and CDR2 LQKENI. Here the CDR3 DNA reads TGTGCCAGCTCACAAGGGGCAACGGGCAATCAGCCCCAGCATTTT. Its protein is CASSQGATGNQPQHF.

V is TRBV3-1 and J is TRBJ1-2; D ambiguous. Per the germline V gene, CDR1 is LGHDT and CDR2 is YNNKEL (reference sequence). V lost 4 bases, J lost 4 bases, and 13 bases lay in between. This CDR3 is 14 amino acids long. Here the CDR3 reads CASSPQLSPYGYTF. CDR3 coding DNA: TGTGCCAGCAGCCCCCAATTGAGTCCCTATGGCTACACCTTC. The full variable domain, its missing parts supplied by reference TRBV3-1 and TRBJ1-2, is DTAVSQTPKYLVTQMGNDKSIKCEQNLGHDTMYWYKQDSKKFLKIMFSYNNKELIINETVPNRFSPKSPDKAHLNLHINSLELGDSAVYFCASSPQLSPYGYTFGSGTRLTVV.

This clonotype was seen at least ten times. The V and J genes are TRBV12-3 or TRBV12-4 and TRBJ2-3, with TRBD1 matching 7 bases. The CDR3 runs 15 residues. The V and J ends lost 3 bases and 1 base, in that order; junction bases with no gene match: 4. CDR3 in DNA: TGTGCCAGCAGTTTCCTCGGACAGGGCACAGATACGCAGTATTTT. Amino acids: CASSFLGQGTDTQYF.